The 26 T cell receptor beta chains below all came from one sample that was sequenced in a study of shared clonotypes between healthy human individuals. Profiling relied on immunoSEQ multiplex PCR, and the TCRdb table lists in-frame clones only, not all of them. The table includes more than 2 million clones, just under 95% detected once. Naive-designated CD8 cells lacked CD45RO, were positively enriched for CCR7, and omitted terminally differentiated effector memory CD45RA+ cells. The sequencing sample was made of naive CD8+ T cells sorted from blood. Receptors were obtained from a man in his late teens or twenties in good health.

This clone was seen once. The genes are TRBV27 and TRBJ2-3, with D perhaps TRBD1 (5 bases). The germline gives CDR1 MNHEY, CDR2 SMNVEV (reference sequence). Trimming cost V 6 bases and J 4 bases, with 11 bases left between them. This CDR3 is built from 13 residues. The CDR3, as DNA: TGTGCCAGCAGGGGGCACTTAGCAGATACGCAGTATTTT. Encoded protein: CASRGHLADTQYF.

A single count supports this clone. J is TRBJ2-7 and V is TRBV13, with 8 positions matching TRBD1. This CDR3 is 14 amino acids long. J lost 2 bases, V lost 5 bases, and 5 bases had no gene match. CDR1 is PRHDT, CDR2 FYEKMQ, per germline (reference sequence). The CDR3 is CASSKGDRPYEQYF. The CDR3 bases are TGTGCCAGCAGCAAGGGGGACAGGCCCTACGAGCAGTACTTC.

This chain links TRBV18 with TRBJ2-5; D may match TRBD1 or TRBD2 (6 bases each). CDR1 is KGHSH, CDR2 LQKENI, per germline. This CDR3 is 15 amino acids long. Trimming shortened V by 3 bases and J by 1 base, and 12 bases separated the two germline ends. CDR3 amino acids: CASSPTRDTQETQYF. CDR3 bases: TGTGCCAGCTCACCTACGCGGGACACCCAAGAGACCCAGTACTTC.

The chain carries TRBV28 and TRBJ2-7, with D perhaps matching TRBD2 (5 bases). There are 17 residues in the CDR3. V lost 5 bases and J 4 bases, leaving 24 bases between the germline ends. Germline lookup yields CDR1 MDHEN and CDR2 SYDVKM. CDR3 region: CASSPRLGRESPYEQYF. The CDR3 region has the DNA TGTGCCAGCAGTCCGCGACTGGGAAGGGAGTCCCCTTACGAGCAGTACTTC.

Regarding this clone: Different DNA sequences within this sample yield the same CDR3. The chain carries TRBV11-2 and TRBJ2-5; the D is unclear. There are 14 residues in the CDR3. Germline lookup yields CDR1 SGHAT and CDR2 FQNNGV. V was shortened by 1 base and J by 1 base, with 7 bases between the two germline ends. The CDR3 region is CASSLVRAQETQYF. The CDR3 bases are TGTGCCAGCAGCTTAGTCAGAGCCCAAGAGACCCAGTACTTC.

With respect to this clone: A read error may produce the germline difference seen at one junction end. The genes are TRBV27 and TRBJ1-4, with TRBD1 matching 9 bases. Germline V CDR1 and CDR2: MNHEY, SMNVEV (reference sequence). CDR3 length equals 18 residues. Here the CDR3 reads CASSPDRGQWRTNEKLLF. CDR3 nucleotides: TGTGCCAGCAGTCCGGACAGGGGCCAATGGCGTACTAATGAAAAACTGCTTTTT.

The CDR3 DNA reads as TGTGCCTGGAAGCGGCGGGAGTCATACGAGCAGTACTTC. It codes for CAWKRRESYEQYF. The chain carries TRBV30 and TRBJ2-7; 7 bases are a match to TRBD2. The germline V gene has CDR1 GTSNPN and CDR2 SVGIG (reference sequence). J was trimmed by 4 bases and V by 4 bases; bases with no gene match: 7. This CDR3 is 13 amino acids long.

The rearrangement links TRBV9 to TRBJ2-7, with 7 bases aligning to TRBD2. The CDR3 is 14 amino acids. The J segment lost 5 bases and the V segment lost 4 bases, leaving 9 bases of the junction unmatched. The V gene's germline CDR1 is SGDLS and CDR2 YYNGEE. The DNA of the CDR3 is TGTGCCAGCAGCTCTAGGGGAGGGCGGGACGAGCAGTACTTC. Protein sequence: CASSSRGGRDEQYF.

The chain uses TRBV5-4 and TRBJ2-3; 7 bases align to TRBD2. The V and J ends lost 6 bases and 6 bases, in that order; junction bases with no gene match: 7. This CDR3 has 13 amino acids. Germline assignment: CDR1 SGHNT and CDR2 YYREEE (reference sequence). This CDR3 reads CASKDGGGDTQYF. The CDR3 coding sequence is TGTGCCAGCAAAGATGGGGGAGGGGATACGCAGTATTTT.

V usage is TRBV10-3 and J usage is TRBJ1-6, with 9 bases identical to TRBD1. V gave up 3 bases and J gave up 7 bases; unmatched junction bases: 4. Germline V lookup: CDR1 ENHRY, CDR2 SYGVKD. The CDR3 extends over 15 amino acids. CDR3 sequence (DNA): TGTGCCATCAGTGACTACGGACAGGGGAATTCACCCCTCCACTTT. It yields the protein CAISDYGQGNSPLHF.

The chain carries TRBV27 and TRBJ2-7; 9 positions match TRBD1. The CDR3 extends over 11 amino acids. With V trimmed by 4 bases and J by 12 bases, 4 bases remained unmatched. Per the germline V gene, CDR1 is MNHEY and CDR2 is SMNVEV (reference sequence). CDR3 nucleotide sequence: TGTGCCAGCAGTTCGACAGGGGGATCGTACTTC. As protein: CASSSTGGSYF.

The chain is built from TRBV5-6 and TRBJ2-7; D tentatively fits TRBD1 or TRBD2 (5 bases each). Trimming pared 2 bases from V and 0 bases from J, leaving 15 bases between. Germline V gene data show CDR1 as SGHDT and CDR2 as YYEEEE. CDR3 size: 16 residues. CDR3 sequence: CASSFGASGSSYEQYF. CDR3 DNA: TGTGCCAGCAGCTTCGGGGCATCGGGTAGCTCCTACGAGCAGTACTTC.

The V call is TRBV2, the J call TRBJ2-3; 7 positions agree with TRBD1. Trimming at V came to 5 bases and at J to 1 base, leaving 6 bases not matched to a gene. In germline, CDR1 is SNHLY, CDR2 FYNNEI. The CDR3 is 15 residues long. CDR3 in DNA: TGTGCCAGCAGTCACCGGGACAGCGGCACAGATACGCAGTATTTT. Translating it yields CASSHRDSGTDTQYF.

The CDR3, as DNA: TGTGCCAGCAGCTTATGGAACGGGGAGGCTACCGGGGAGCTGTTTTTT. It yields the protein CASSLWNGEATGELFF. This chain links TRBV7-9 with TRBJ2-2; D might be TRBD2 (6 bases). Germline CDR1 is SEHNR and CDR2 is FQNEAQ (reference sequence). The CDR3 is 16 amino acids. Deletions cut 2 bases from V and 5 bases from J, with 15 bases between.

The chain recombines TRBV11-2 with TRBJ2-2, with D unclear. V gave up 5 bases and J gave up 5 bases, with 9 bases separating them. This CDR3 has 13 amino acids. CDR1 and CDR2 from the germline V gene are SGHAT and FQNNGV. CDR3 DNA sequence: TGTGCCAGCAGCCCCTTTACTACCGGGGAGCTGTTTTTT. Translated, it gives CASSPFTTGELFF.

The chain uses TRBV4-1 and TRBJ2-2; tentatively, D is TRBD1 (6 bases). Per germline, CDR1 MGHRA and CDR2 YSYEKL. CDR3 length equals 15 residues. Trimming shortened V by 2 bases and J by 6 bases, and 13 bases separated the two germline ends. The CDR3 loop is CASSQQGPPSGELFF. The CDR3 coding sequence is TGCGCCAGCAGCCAACAGGGGCCCCCTTCCGGGGAGCTGTTTTTT.

This clone was recorded only once. V gene TRBV29-1 combines with J gene TRBJ2-2; D gene unclear. There are 13 residues in the CDR3. Germline values: CDR1 SQVTM, CDR2 ANQGSEA. Between the trimmed V and J ends, which lost 7 bases and 0 bases, there was a span of 9 bases. CDR3 sequence (DNA): TGCAGCGCGACTTGGCCGAACACCGGGGAGCTGTTTTTT. Amino acid sequence: CSATWPNTGELFF.

This chain joins TRBV7-9 and TRBJ2-1; D is perhaps TRBD1 (5 bases). The CDR3 is made up of 13 amino acids. The germline V gene has CDR1 SEHNR and CDR2 FQNEAQ (reference sequence). V was shortened by 5 bases and J by 8 bases, with 13 bases between the two germline ends. Written as DNA, the CDR3 is TGTGCCAGCAGCGGCGCAGGGTTTCATGAGCAGTTCTTC. Amino acids: CASSGAGFHEQFF.

The chain couples TRBV11-2 to TRBJ1-6; D is ambiguous. This CDR3 spans 15 amino acids. Trimming pared 6 bases from V and 6 bases from J, leaving 15 bases between. Looked up from germline, CDR1 is SGHAT and CDR2 is FQNNGV. CDR3 sequence: CASSSAGPVNSPLHF. The CDR3 DNA is TGTGCCAGCAGTTCGGCGGGTCCAGTTAATTCACCCCTCCACTTT.

The chain is built from TRBV29-1 and TRBJ1-1; D possibly corresponds to TRBD1 (6 bases). The germline V gene has CDR1 SQVTM and CDR2 ANQGSEA. V was shortened by 6 bases and J by 6 bases, with 14 bases between the two germline ends. The CDR3 runs to 12 residues. The CDR3 spells CSVWDTSPEAFF. The CDR3 DNA reads as TGCAGCGTCTGGGACACCAGCCCTGAAGCTTTCTTT.

This clone was detected only once. The chain recombines TRBV4-3 with TRBJ1-3, with D uncertain. The length of the CDR3 is 14 residues. CDR1 and CDR2 (germline): LGHNA, YSLEER. Between the trimmed V and J ends, which lost 0 bases and 2 bases, there was a span of 5 bases. The chain's CDR3 is CASSQDAPGNTIYF. In DNA form, the CDR3 reads TGCGCCAGCAGCCAAGATGCCCCTGGAAACACCATATATTTT.

The chain employs TRBV21-1 and TRBJ1-2; the D call in the table, TRBD1, was not verified against the DNA. TRBV21-1 is tagged as a pseudogene. The CDR3 runs to 14 residues. The CDR3 is CARPKQGYYYGYTF. CDR3 nucleotides: TGTGCCAGGCCTAAGCAGGGATATTACTATGGCTACACCTTC.

A word on this clone: Other DNA sequences in the sample encode the same CDR3. The chain combines TRBV11-2 with TRBJ1-5, with D perhaps TRBD1 (6 bases). The V end was cut by 4 bases, the J end by 6 bases, with 13 bases between. Germline assignment: CDR1 SGHAT and CDR2 FQNNGV. This CDR3 has 14 residues. Here the CDR3 DNA reads TGTGCCAGCAGCTCGGGACACCGGGGTCAGCCCCAGCATTTT. Its protein product is CASSSGHRGQPQHF.

This chain links TRBV5-4 with TRBJ2-7, with 8 bases matching TRBD1. The CDR3 length is 16 residues. Germline trimming cut 4 bases from V and 1 base from J; bases unmatched to any gene: 10. Germline assignment: CDR1 SGHNT and CDR2 YYREEE (reference sequence). In DNA, the CDR3 is TGTGCCAGCAGCCTTGGGACAGGAGAGGAGTCCTACGAGCAGTACTTC. It translates to CASSLGTGEESYEQYF. Together with reference TRBV5-4 and TRBJ2-7, the CDR3 gives the full variable domain: ETGVTQSPTHLIKTRGQQVTLRCSSQSGHNTVSWYQQALGQGPQFIFQYYREEENGRGNFPPRFSGLQFPNYSSELNVNALELDDSALYLCASSLGTGEESYEQYFGPGTRLTVT.

This clone has just a few counts. The rearrangement uses TRBV5-6 and TRBJ2-7; weak D call: TRBD1 (6 bases). This CDR3 region has 13 residues. The V and J ends lost 2 bases and 3 bases respectively, with 9 bases between them. Per germline, CDR1 SGHDT and CDR2 YYEEEE. The CDR3 DNA is TGTGCCAGCAGCTTCGGGGACAACTACGAGCAGTACTTC. Protein: CASSFGDNYEQYF.

The chain employs TRBV7-9 and TRBJ2-7; 7 bases align to TRBD2. The V gene end was trimmed by 1 base and the J gene end by 6 bases; junction bases not matched to a gene: 6. The CDR3 loop spans 14 amino acids. Germline CDR1 reads SEHNR; CDR2 reads FQNEAQ (reference sequence). Written as DNA, the CDR3 is TGTGCCAGCAGCTTAGTGTGGGGGGGAGCCGAGCAGTACTTC. This translates into CASSLVWGGAEQYF.